A single sample gave rise to the 3 T cell receptor beta chains below, sequenced in a study of tumor and adjacent non-tumor tissue in lung cancer. The library came from three nested PCR rounds adapted from ARM-PCR protocols. TCRdb ran MiXCR on the multiplex PCR reads and lists one entry per CDR3 protein. The profile shows about 80,000 distinct CDR3 sequences, around 70% of them singletons. RNA was extracted from bulk tissue without any cell sorting. The specimen sequenced was lung tumor tissue. The source is a woman aged 70-85 years with non-small cell lung cancer.

This clonotype was counted once. This clone may be a read error of a much larger clone one base away. This chain connects TRBV28 to TRBJ2-7; D remains unclear. The CDR3 loop spans 12 amino acids. CDR1 is MDHEN and CDR2 is SYDVKM in the germline V gene. The CDR3 spells CASSQNNYERYF. In DNA, the CDR3 is TGTGCCAGCAGTCAGAACAACTACGAGCGGTACTTC.

About this clonotype itself: The CDR3 does not end in the conserved phenylalanine or tryptophan, so this is likely a read error. The chain has TRBV11-2 and TRBJ2-1; a weak D match, TRBD2 (6 bases). The CDR3 totals 17 residues. Germline V gene sequence: CDR1 SGHAT, CDR2 FQNNGV. V shed 5 bases and J shed 0 bases, with 17 bases lying between them. Written as DNA, the CDR3 is TGTGCCAGCAGCCCTAGGGGAGGTATCTGCTCCTACAATGAGCAGTTCTCC. The encoded protein is CASSPRGGICSYNEQFS.

On this clonotype: One end of the junction is discordant with germline, which a read error may explain. V is TRBV6-1 and J is TRBJ1-2, with no clear D. CDR1 and CDR2 from the germline V gene are MNHNS and SASEGT. CDR3 length: 13 residues. CDR3 in amino acids: CASGRETNYGYTF. CDR3 nucleotide sequence: TGTGCCAGCGGTCGGGAAACTAACTACGGCTACACCTTC.